This T cell receptor beta chain emerged from a study of cytomegalovirus exposure and HLA in healthy donors. Findings and limits, study-wide: Most subjects' HLA-A and HLA-B alleles were reportedly predicted from TCR beta sequences. Sequencing depth across donors, presence/absence analyses assumed, was roughly uniform. For TCR beta chains, V- and J-gene trimming was later linked to a missense DCLRE1C variant.

Every donor was a healthy person donating bone marrow. For this clone: Its antigen is undetermined.

Amplification used 60 Vbeta primers and 13 Jbeta primers. The protocol was immunoSEQ multiplex PCR, while the TCRdb copy is restricted to in-frame clones and leaves out a portion. The data hold about 38,000 clones, with more than 80% observed a single time. The V and J ends lost 1 base and 5 bases respectively, with 12 bases between them. Germline CDR1 SGHNT, CDR2 YENEEA. There are 14 residues in the CDR3. This chain joins TRBV11-3 and TRBJ2-7, with D tentatively TRBD2 (6 bases). Sequences were obtained from PBMCs. The TCR originated in a middle-aged woman in good health and CMV-seropositive. The CDR3 is CASSLGGGIDEQYF. The CDR3 DNA follows: TGTGCCAGCAGCTTAGGCGGAGGGATTGACGAGCAGTACTTC.